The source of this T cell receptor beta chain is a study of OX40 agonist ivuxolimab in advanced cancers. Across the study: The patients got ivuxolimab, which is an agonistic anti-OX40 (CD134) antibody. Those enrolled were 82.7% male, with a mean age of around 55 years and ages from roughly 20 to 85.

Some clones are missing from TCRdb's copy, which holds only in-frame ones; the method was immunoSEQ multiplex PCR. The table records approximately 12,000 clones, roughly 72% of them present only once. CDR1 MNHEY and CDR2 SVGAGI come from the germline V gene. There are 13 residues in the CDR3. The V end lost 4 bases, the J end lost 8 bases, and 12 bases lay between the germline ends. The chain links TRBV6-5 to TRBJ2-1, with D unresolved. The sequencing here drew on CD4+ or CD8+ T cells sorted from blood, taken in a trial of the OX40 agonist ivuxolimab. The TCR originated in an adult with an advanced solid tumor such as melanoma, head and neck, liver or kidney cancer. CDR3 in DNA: TGTGCCAGCAGTTTTCTCCAGTGGGATGAGCAGTTCTTC. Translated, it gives CASSFLQWDEQFF.